The table lists the clone carrying this TCR beta chain with many counts. Its antigen is unknown. The source of the sample is a study of early T cells in non-severe SARS-CoV-2 infection. Germline CDR1 and CDR2: LNHNV and YYDKDF (reference sequence). J was trimmed by 8 bases and V by 4 bases; bases with no gene match: 8. CDR3 length: 14 amino acids. Study-wide findings and caveats: VDJdb matching, biased toward anti-spike CD8 responses, missed private and CD4 specificities.

Molecules of cDNA were individually given unique molecular identifiers that were attached to them. TCRdb re-derived calls from the 5' RACE reads in MiXCR, one entry per CDR3 protein. Counted here are 27,000 or so distinct CDR3 sequences, about 3.8% occurring once; the ten biggest clones make up approximately 8.2%. This sequence was found in an adult who was a healthcare worker with PCR-confirmed SARS-CoV-2 infection or an uninfected control (not recorded which). The specimen sequenced was whole blood. V gene TRBV15 combines with J gene TRBJ1-2; 9 bases are shared with TRBD1. CDR3 residues: CATSTWDRVKGYTF. CDR3 in DNA: TGTGCCACCAGCACTTGGGACAGGGTAAAAGGCTACACCTTC. The full variable domain, with the rest looked up from reference TRBV15 and TRBJ1-2, is DAMVIQNPRYQVTQFGKPVTLSCSQTLNHNVMYWYQQKSSQAPKLLFHYYDKDFNNEADTPDNFQSRRPNTSFCFLDIRSPGLGDTAMYLCATSTWDRVKGYTFGSGTRLTVV.